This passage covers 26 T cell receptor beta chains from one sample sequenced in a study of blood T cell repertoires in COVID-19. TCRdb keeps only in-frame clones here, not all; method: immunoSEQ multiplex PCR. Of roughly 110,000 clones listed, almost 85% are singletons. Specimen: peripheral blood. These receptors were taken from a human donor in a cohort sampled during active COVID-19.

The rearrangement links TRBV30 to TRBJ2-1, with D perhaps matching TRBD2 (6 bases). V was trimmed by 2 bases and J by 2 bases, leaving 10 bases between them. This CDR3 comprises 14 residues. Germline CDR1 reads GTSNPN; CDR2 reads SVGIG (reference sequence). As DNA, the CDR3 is TGTGCCTGGAGTCCGGGACTGACCTACAATGAGCAGTTCTTC. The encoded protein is CAWSPGLTYNEQFF.

In DNA, the CDR3 is TGTGCCACCAGTGACCCGACAGGTCGCCACGAGCAGTACTTC. As protein: CATSDPTGRHEQYF. The J gene is TRBJ2-7, the V gene TRBV24-1; D might be TRBD1 (6 bases). The CDR3 loop spans 14 amino acids. Germline values: CDR1 KGHDR, CDR2 SFDVKD. Trimming shortened V by 4 bases and J by 5 bases, and 14 bases separated the two germline ends.

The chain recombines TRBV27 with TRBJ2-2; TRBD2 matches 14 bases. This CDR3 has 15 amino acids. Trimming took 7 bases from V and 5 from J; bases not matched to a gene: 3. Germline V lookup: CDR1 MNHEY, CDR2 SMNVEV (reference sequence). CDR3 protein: CASKTSGRATGELFF. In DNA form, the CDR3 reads TGTGCCAGCAAGACTAGCGGGAGGGCAACCGGGGAGCTGTTTTTT.

The CDR3 here is CASSLGTSGNGEQFF. The CDR3 coding sequence is TGTGCCAGCAGCTTAGGGACTAGCGGGAACGGTGAGCAGTTCTTC. The V call is TRBV7-6, the J call TRBJ2-1; TRBD2 matches 12 bases. The CDR3 totals 15 residues. Germline V CDR1 and CDR2: SGHVS, FNYEAQ. J lost 9 bases, V lost 1 base, and 4 bases had no gene match. Supplemented by reference TRBV7-6 and TRBJ2-1, the full variable domain reads GAGVSQSPRYKVTKRGQDVALRCDPISGHVSLYWYRQALGQGPEFLTYFNYEAQQDKSGLPNDRFSAERPEGSISTLTIQRTEQRDSAMYRCASSLGTSGNGEQFFGPGTRLTVL.

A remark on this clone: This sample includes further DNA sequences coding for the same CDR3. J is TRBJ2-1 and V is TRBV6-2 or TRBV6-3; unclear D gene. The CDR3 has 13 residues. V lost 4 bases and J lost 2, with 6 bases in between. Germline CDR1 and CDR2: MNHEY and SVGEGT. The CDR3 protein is CASSLVAYNEQFF. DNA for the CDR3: TGTGCCAGCAGTTTAGTTGCCTACAATGAGCAGTTCTTC.

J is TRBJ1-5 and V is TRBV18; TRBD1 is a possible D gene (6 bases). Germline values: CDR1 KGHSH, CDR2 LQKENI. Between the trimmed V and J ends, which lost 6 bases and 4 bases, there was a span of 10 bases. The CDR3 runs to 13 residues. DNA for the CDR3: TGTGCCAGCTCCTCGGACAGAAATCAGCCCCAGCATTTT. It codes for CASSSDRNQPQHF.

The CDR3 DNA follows: TGTGCCAGCAACCCTGGAGGCGCCGCTAACTATGGCTACACCTTC. It yields the protein CASNPGGAANYGYTF. The chain links TRBV5-4 to TRBJ1-2; D gene ambiguous. The ends were cut back, 6 bases at V and 0 bases at J, with 15 bases in the middle. This CDR3 spans 15 amino acids. CDR1 and CDR2 from the germline V gene are SGHNT and YYREEE (reference sequence).

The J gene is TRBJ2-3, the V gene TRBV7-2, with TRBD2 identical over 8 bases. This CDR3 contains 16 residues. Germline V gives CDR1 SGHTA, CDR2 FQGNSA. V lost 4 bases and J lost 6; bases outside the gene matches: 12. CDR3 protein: CASSSSAGARGDTQYF. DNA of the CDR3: TGTGCCAGCAGCTCCTCAGCGGGAGCCCGCGGCGATACGCAGTATTTT.

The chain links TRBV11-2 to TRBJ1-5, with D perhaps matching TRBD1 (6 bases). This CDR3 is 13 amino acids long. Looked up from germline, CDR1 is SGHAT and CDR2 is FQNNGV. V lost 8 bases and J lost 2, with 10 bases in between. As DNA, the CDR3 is TGTGCCAGCTCCCGACAGGGCAATCAGCCCCAGCATTTT. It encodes CASSRQGNQPQHF.

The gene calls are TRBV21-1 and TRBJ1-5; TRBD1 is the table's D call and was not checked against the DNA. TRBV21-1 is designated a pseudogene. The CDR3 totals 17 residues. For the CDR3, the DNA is TGTGCCAGCAGCAAATGCGACAGACATTATAGCAATCAGCCCCAGCATTTT. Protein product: CASSKCDRHYSNQPQHF.

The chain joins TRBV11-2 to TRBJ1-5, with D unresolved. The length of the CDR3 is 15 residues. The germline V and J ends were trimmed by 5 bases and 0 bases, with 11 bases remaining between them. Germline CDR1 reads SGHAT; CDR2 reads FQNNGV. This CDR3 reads CASSRGGHSNQPQHF. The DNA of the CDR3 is TGTGCCAGCAGCCGGGGAGGGCATAGCAATCAGCCCCAGCATTTT.

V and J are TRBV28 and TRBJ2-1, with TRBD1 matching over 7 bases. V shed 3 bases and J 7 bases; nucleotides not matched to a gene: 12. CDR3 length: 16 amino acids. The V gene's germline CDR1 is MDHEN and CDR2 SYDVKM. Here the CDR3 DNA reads TGTGCCAGCAGTTTTCAGGGCAGGGGGAATAGGAATGAGCAGTTCTTC. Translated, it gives CASSFQGRGNRNEQFF. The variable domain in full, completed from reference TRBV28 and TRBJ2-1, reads DVKVTQSSRYLVKRTGEKVFLECVQDMDHENMFWYRQDPGLGLRLIYFSYDVKMKEKGDIPEGYSVSREKKERFSLILESASTNQTSMYLCASSFQGRGNRNEQFFGPGTRLTVL.

Written as DNA, the CDR3 is TGTGCCACCAGTGGGGGGACTTTGAACACCGGGGAGCTGTTTTTT. It yields the protein CATSGGTLNTGELFF. The rearrangement uses TRBV24-1 and TRBJ2-2, with D possibly matching TRBD2 (6 bases). Trimming removed 5 bases at V and 1 base at J, with 10 bases between. The CDR3 totals 15 residues. Germline V gives CDR1 KGHDR, CDR2 SFDVKD.

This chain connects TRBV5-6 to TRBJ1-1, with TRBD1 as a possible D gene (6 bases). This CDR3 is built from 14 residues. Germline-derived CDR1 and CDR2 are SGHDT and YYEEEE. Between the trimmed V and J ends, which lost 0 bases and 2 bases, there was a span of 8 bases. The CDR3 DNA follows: TGTGCCAGCAGCTTGGGGACAGCTAACACTGAAGCTTTCTTT. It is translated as CASSLGTANTEAFF.

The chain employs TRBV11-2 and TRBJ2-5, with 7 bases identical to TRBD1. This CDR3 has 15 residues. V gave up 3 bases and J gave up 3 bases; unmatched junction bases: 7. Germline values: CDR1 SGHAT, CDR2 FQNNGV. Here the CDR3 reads CASSFGDRHKETQYF. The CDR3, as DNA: TGTGCCAGCAGCTTCGGGGACAGACATAAAGAGACCCAGTACTTC.

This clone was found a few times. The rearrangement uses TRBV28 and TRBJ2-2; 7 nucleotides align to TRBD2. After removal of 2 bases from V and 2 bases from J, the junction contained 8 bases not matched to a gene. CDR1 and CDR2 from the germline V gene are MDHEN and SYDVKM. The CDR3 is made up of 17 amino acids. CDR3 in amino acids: CASSLVLAGVNTGELFF. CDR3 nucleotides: TGTGCCAGCAGTTTAGTCCTGGCGGGAGTAAACACCGGGGAGCTGTTTTTT.

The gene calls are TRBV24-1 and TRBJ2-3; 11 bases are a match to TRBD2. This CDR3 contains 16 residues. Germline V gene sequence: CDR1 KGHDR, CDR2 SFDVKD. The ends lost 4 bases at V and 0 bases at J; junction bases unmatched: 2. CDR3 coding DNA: TGTGCCACCAGTGACAGACTAGCGGGGAGCACAGATACGCAGTATTTT. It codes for CATSDRLAGSTDTQYF.

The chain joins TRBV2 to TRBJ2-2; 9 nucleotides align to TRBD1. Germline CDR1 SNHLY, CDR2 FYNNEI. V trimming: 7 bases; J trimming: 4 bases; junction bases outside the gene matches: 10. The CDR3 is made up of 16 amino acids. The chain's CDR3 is CASKRGLDRGTGELFF. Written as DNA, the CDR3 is TGTGCCAGCAAACGTGGGTTGGACAGGGGCACCGGGGAGCTGTTTTTT.

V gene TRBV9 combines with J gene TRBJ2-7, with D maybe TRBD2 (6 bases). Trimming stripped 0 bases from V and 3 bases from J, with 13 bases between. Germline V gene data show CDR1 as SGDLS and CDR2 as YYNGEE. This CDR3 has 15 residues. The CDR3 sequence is CASSVGGTPYYEQYF. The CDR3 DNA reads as TGTGCCAGCAGCGTAGGAGGGACTCCATACTACGAGCAGTACTTC.

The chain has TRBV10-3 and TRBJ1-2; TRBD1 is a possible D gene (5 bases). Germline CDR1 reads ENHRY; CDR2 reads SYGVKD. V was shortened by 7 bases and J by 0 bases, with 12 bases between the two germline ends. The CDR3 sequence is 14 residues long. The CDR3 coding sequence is TGTGCCATCACCTCGGACACCGCTAACTATGGCTACACCTTC. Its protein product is CAITSDTANYGYTF.

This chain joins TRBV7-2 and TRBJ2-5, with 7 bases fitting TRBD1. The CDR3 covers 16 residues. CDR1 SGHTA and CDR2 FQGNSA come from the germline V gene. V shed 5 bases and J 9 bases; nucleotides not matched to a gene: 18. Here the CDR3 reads CASSKPGDSLSGSQYF. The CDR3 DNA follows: TGTGCCAGCAGCAAACCAGGGGACAGTCTTTCAGGATCCCAGTACTTC.

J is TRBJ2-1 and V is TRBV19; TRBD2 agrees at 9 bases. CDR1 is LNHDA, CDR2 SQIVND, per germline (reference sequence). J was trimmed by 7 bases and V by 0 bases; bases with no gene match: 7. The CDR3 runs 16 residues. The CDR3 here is CASSIEGGRARNEQFF. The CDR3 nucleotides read TGTGCCAGTAGTATAGAGGGCGGGAGGGCCAGGAATGAGCAGTTCTTC.

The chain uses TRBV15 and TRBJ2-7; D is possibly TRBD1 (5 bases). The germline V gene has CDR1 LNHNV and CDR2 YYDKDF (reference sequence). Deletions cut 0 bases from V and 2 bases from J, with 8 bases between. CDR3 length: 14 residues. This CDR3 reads CATSRESGTYEQYF. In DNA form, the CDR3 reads TGTGCCACCAGCAGAGAATCAGGGACCTACGAGCAGTACTTC.

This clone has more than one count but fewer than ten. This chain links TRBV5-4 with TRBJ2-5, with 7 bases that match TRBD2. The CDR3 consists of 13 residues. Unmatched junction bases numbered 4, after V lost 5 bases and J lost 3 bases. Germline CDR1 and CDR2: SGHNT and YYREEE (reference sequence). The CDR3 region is CASRLGGKETQYF. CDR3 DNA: TGTGCCAGCAGACTGGGGGGGAAAGAGACCCAGTACTTC. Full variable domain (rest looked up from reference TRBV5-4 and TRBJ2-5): ETGVTQSPTHLIKTRGQQVTLRCSSQSGHNTVSWYQQALGQGPQFIFQYYREEENGRGNFPPRFSGLQFPNYSSELNVNALELDDSALYLCASRLGGKETQYFGPGTRLLVL.

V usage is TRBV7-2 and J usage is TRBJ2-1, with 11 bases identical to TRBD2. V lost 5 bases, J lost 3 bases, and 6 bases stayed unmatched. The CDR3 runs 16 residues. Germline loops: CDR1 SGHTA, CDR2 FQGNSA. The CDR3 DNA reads TGTGCCAGCAGCGTTAGTCTAGCGGGAGGCTACAATGAGCAGTTCTTC. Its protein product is CASSVSLAGGYNEQFF.

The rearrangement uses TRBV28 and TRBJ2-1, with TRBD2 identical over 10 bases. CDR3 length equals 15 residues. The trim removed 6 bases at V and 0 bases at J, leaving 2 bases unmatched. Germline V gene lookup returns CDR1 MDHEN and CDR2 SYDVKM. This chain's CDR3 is CASRLAGPSYNEQFF. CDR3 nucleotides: TGTGCCAGCAGACTAGCGGGACCCTCCTACAATGAGCAGTTCTTC.